Following are 32 T cell receptor beta chains from one sample sequenced in a study of molecular identifiers for immune sequencing clone quantification. In TCRdb, the PCR reads were re-called with MiXCR into one record per CDR3 protein. The top ten clones hold around 0.78% of a sample with around 470,000 distinct CDR3 sequences, around 23% of them seen once. The sample consisted of naive CD8+ T cells from blood, with Jurkat cell RNA spiked in. Subset of the sample: FACS-sorted CD8+CD4-CCR7+CD45RA+ naive T cells. Receptors were obtained from a human donor in good health. Some libraries in this study had Jurkat cell RNA spiked in.

Details on this clonotype: The missing conserved phenylalanine or tryptophan at the end of this CDR3 makes a read error likely. The chain combines TRBV7-6 with TRBJ2-2, with D maybe TRBD1 (6 bases). From germline, CDR1 is SGHVS and CDR2 FNYEAQ. Trimming stripped 5 bases from V and 6 bases from J, with 16 bases between. The CDR3 spans 15 residues. The CDR3 protein is CASSGAAGVAGELFS. CDR3 bases: TGTGCCAGCAGCGGTGCGGCAGGGGTCGCCGGGGAGCTGTTTTCT.

Concerning this clonotype itself: Just one base apart from a much larger clone, this may be a read error. The rearrangement links TRBV28 to TRBJ2-7; 10 bases line up with TRBD1. There are 16 residues in the CDR3. The germline V gene encodes CDR1 MDHEN and CDR2 SYDVKM. The CDR3 reads CASSGDRGRPAYAQYF. CDR3 DNA sequence: TGTGCCAGCAGTGGGGACAGGGGACGGCCCGCCTACGCGCAGTACTTC.

The rearrangement uses TRBV3-1 and TRBJ1-1; D gene unclear. Germline CDR1 reads LGHDT; CDR2 reads YNNKEL (reference sequence). V gave up 1 base and J gave up 3 bases, with 12 bases separating them. The length of the CDR3 is 15 residues. The CDR3 DNA is TGTGCCAGCAGCCAAGGCCCCCCTTCCGACACTGAAGCTTTCTTT. Encoded protein: CASSQGPPSDTEAFF.

This clonotype has more than one count but fewer than ten. The chain has TRBV30 and TRBJ2-3; 8 bases are a match to TRBD2. This CDR3 has 16 amino acids. V dropped 3 bases and J dropped 4; count of bases not matched to a gene: 12. Germline V CDR1 and CDR2: GTSNPN, SVGIG (reference sequence). The CDR3 spells CAWSIEAGAWADTQYF. In DNA form, the CDR3 reads TGTGCCTGGAGCATCGAAGCGGGAGCTTGGGCAGATACGCAGTATTTT. Full variable domain (outside the CDR3, taken from reference TRBV30 and TRBJ2-3): SQTIHQWPATLVQPVGSPLSLECTVEGTSNPNLYWYRQAAGRGLQLLFYSVGIGQISSEVPQNLSASRPQDRQFILSSKKLLLSDSGFYLCAWSIEAGAWADTQYFGPGTRLTVL.

The CDR3 DNA reads as TGCGCCAGCAGTCCCAGGCGGGGCGCAGAGAGAAATGAAAAACTGTTTTTT. It yields the protein CASSPRRGAERNEKLFF. The chain couples TRBV23-1 to TRBJ1-4, with D possibly matching TRBD1 (5 bases). TRBV23-1 is recorded as an ORF, its role being uncertain. CDR3 size: 17 residues. V was trimmed by 4 bases and J by 5 bases, leaving 20 bases between them.

This clonotype was seen many times. The V and J genes are TRBV2 and TRBJ2-2, with TRBD2 matching over 11 bases. V was clipped by 6 bases and J by 5 bases; unmatched bases: 11. The germline V gene has CDR1 SNHLY and CDR2 FYNNEI. The CDR3 totals 17 residues. CDR3 nucleotide sequence: TGTGCCAGCAGACCCGGGACTAGCGGCTGGGTTACCGGGGAGCTGTTTTTT. As protein: CASRPGTSGWVTGELFF.

This clonotype turned up a few times. The V call is TRBV6-5, the J call TRBJ2-5; D is tentatively TRBD1 or TRBD2 (5 bases each). Germline loops: CDR1 MNHEY, CDR2 SVGAGI. V shed 0 bases and J shed 4 bases, with 15 bases lying between them. This CDR3 comprises 16 residues. This CDR3 reads CASSYSMGTVGETQYF. CDR3 nucleotide sequence: TGTGCCAGCAGTTACTCGATGGGGACGGTAGGAGAGACCCAGTACTTC.

This clonotype showed up many times. The chain links TRBV4-1 to TRBJ2-7; 9 positions match TRBD1. Germline CDR1 and CDR2: MGHRA and YSYEKL. V lost 0 bases, J lost 2 bases, and 5 bases stayed unmatched. The CDR3 totals 16 residues. The DNA of the CDR3 is TGCGCCAGCAGCCAAGAATCCGGGGACAGGGCCTACGAGCAGTACTTC. It encodes CASSQESGDRAYEQYF.

This clonotype came up many times. The chain employs TRBV28 and TRBJ2-3; D might be TRBD2 (5 bases). The CDR3 extends over 14 amino acids. The V and J ends lost 3 bases and 4 bases respectively, with 11 bases between them. Looked up from germline, CDR1 is MDHEN and CDR2 is SYDVKM. Here the CDR3 DNA reads TGTGCCAGCAGTTTCCGAGGGTATGCAGATACGCAGTATTTT. This translates into CASSFRGYADTQYF.

On this clonotype itself: One end of the junction varies from germline; a read error may be responsible. The chain couples TRBV7-6 to TRBJ2-5; 8 bases map to TRBD2. Germline CDR1 SGHVS, CDR2 FNYEAQ. The CDR3 sequence is 15 residues long. The CDR3 DNA sequence: TGTGCCAGCAGCTTGGTTGGGACTAGACAAGAGGCCCAGTACTTC. Protein: CASSLVGTRQEAQYF.

There are a few counts of this clonotype. The rearrangement joins TRBV28 to TRBJ1-1; no reliable D call. Germline loops: CDR1 MDHEN, CDR2 SYDVKM. This CDR3 contains 12 residues. The ends were cut back, 5 bases at V and 7 bases at J, with 11 bases in the middle. This CDR3 is CASSPGVIEAFF. The CDR3 DNA reads TGTGCCAGCAGTCCAGGCGTAATTGAAGCTTTCTTT.

This sequence joins TRBV20-1 and TRBJ1-1, with 8 positions matching TRBD1. The CDR3 consists of 15 residues. With V trimmed by 1 base and J by 1 base, 5 bases remained unmatched. Germline loops: CDR1 DFQATT, CDR2 SNEGSKA (reference sequence). The CDR3 loop is CSARVRTGPNTEAFF. The CDR3 DNA follows: TGCAGTGCTAGAGTTAGGACAGGGCCGAACACTGAAGCTTTCTTT.

This clonotype was counted only a few times. The V and J genes are TRBV7-9 and TRBJ2-7; TRBD1 aligns across 11 bases. The J segment lost 6 bases and the V segment lost 6 bases, leaving 10 bases of the junction unmatched. CDR3 length: 15 amino acids. Per the germline V gene, CDR1 is SEHNR and CDR2 is FQNEAQ (reference sequence). CDR3 sequence: CASRRAGTGGREQYF. CDR3 in DNA: TGTGCCAGCAGGCGCGCCGGGACAGGGGGGCGCGAGCAGTACTTC.

This clonotype has at least ten counts. The chain has TRBV7-9 and TRBJ1-5; 8 bases line up with TRBD1. The trim removed 1 base at V and 3 bases at J, leaving 5 bases unmatched. CDR1 is SEHNR and CDR2 is FQNEAQ in the germline V gene (reference sequence). The CDR3 runs 16 residues. The CDR3 is CASSLVAGGYNQPQHF. CDR3 nucleotide sequence: TGTGCCAGCAGCTTAGTGGCAGGGGGCTACAATCAGCCCCAGCATTTT.

This clonotype was counted between two and nine times. The chain recombines TRBV6-6 with TRBJ2-7, with D possibly TRBD1 on 5 matching bases. Germline V CDR1 and CDR2: MNHNY, SVGAGI (reference sequence). This CDR3 contains 14 residues. Trimming pared 0 bases from V and 3 bases from J, leaving 9 bases between. The CDR3: CASSYSSRGYEQYF. The CDR3 coding sequence is TGTGCCAGCAGTTACTCGAGTAGGGGCTACGAGCAGTACTTC.

This clonotype was seen only a few times. The rearrangement joins TRBV4-3 to TRBJ2-7; 8 bases match TRBD1. This CDR3 contains 16 residues. Germline V gene data show CDR1 as LGHNA and CDR2 as YSLEER. Trimming cost V 1 base and J 2 bases; bases outside gene matches: 7. CDR3 nucleotides: TGCGCCAGCAGCCAAGGAGTTACAGGGGGAACCTACGAGCAGTACTTC. Translation gives CASSQGVTGGTYEQYF.

The chain carries TRBV4-1 and TRBJ2-7, with 7 bases that match TRBD1. Germline V gene lookup returns CDR1 MGHRA and CDR2 YSYEKL. This CDR3 is built from 15 residues. The ends lost 1 base at V and 4 bases at J; junction bases unmatched: 7. Written as DNA, the CDR3 is TGCGCCAGCAGCCAAGTCGACAGGGAGTCATACGAGCAGTACTTC. Encoded protein: CASSQVDRESYEQYF.

The chain is built from TRBV28 and TRBJ1-1, with D unresolved. V lost 3 bases and J lost 5, with 13 bases in between. This CDR3 is built from 14 residues. Germline V CDR1 and CDR2: MDHEN, SYDVKM. The CDR3 DNA follows: TGTGCCAGCAGTTTGTCTGGCGGTTTAACTGAAGCTTTCTTT. Amino acids: CASSLSGGLTEAFF.

V gene TRBV5-6 combines with J gene TRBJ2-1, with 7 bases lining up with TRBD2. The CDR3 consists of 15 residues. Unmatched junction bases numbered 4, after V lost 0 bases and J lost 4 bases. Germline V lookup: CDR1 SGHDT, CDR2 YYEEEE. CDR3 amino acids: CASSLDSGIYNEQFF. For the CDR3, the DNA is TGTGCCAGCAGCTTGGACAGCGGGATTTACAATGAGCAGTTCTTC. Variable domain in full (rest from reference TRBV5-6 and TRBJ2-1): DAGVTQSPTHLIKTRGQQVTLRCSPKSGHDTVSWYQQALGQGPQFIFQYYEEEERQRGNFPDRFSGHQFPNYSSELNVNALLLGDSALYLCASSLDSGIYNEQFFGPGTRLTVL.

Remarks on this clonotype: A much larger clone sits a single nucleotide away, making a read error possible. This chain connects TRBV29-1 to TRBJ2-2; 10 positions agree with TRBD2. Per germline, CDR1 SQVTM and CDR2 ANQGSEA. J gave up 6 bases and V 6 bases, and 7 bases lay outside the gene matches. CDR3 length: 14 amino acids. CDR3 coding DNA: TGCAGCGTCACTAGCGGGGCTCACGCCGGGGAGCTGTTTTTT. Its translation is CSVTSGAHAGELFF.

This clonotype was detected a few times. The chain is built from TRBV13 and TRBJ2-3; 13 positions agree with TRBD2. The length of the CDR3 is 17 residues. Germline loops: CDR1 PRHDT, CDR2 FYEKMQ (reference sequence). Trimming took 5 bases from V and 0 from J; bases not matched to a gene: 5. The CDR3 reads CASSGTSGEPSTDTQYF. The CDR3 coding sequence is TGTGCCAGCAGCGGGACTAGCGGGGAACCGAGCACAGATACGCAGTATTTT.

This clonotype was seen a handful of times. This chain connects TRBV7-2 to TRBJ2-2; 8 bases fit TRBD2. CDR3 length: 17 amino acids. Per the germline V gene, CDR1 is SGHTA and CDR2 is FQGNSA. V lost 1 base and J lost 4; bases outside the gene matches: 8. CDR3 DNA: TGTGCCAGCAGCTTAGACAGCACTAGCGGAGCCACCGGGGAGCTGTTTTTT. Residues: CASSLDSTSGATGELFF.

V and J are TRBV28 and TRBJ2-1; TRBD2 matches at 9 bases. CDR3 length: 15 residues. V lost 3 bases, J lost 2 bases, and 2 bases stayed unmatched. Germline lookup yields CDR1 MDHEN and CDR2 SYDVKM. The CDR3 coding sequence is TGTGCCAGCAGTTTTAGCGGGAGAACCTACAATGAGCAGTTCTTC. It is translated as CASSFSGRTYNEQFF.

This clonotype was recorded many times. This chain joins TRBV25-1 and TRBJ2-7; the match to TRBD2 covers 7 bases. The CDR3 is 13 amino acids. V dropped 3 bases and J dropped 3; count of bases not matched to a gene: 2. Germline loops: CDR1 MGHDK, CDR2 SYGVNS. CDR3 bases: TGTGCCAGCAGTGAGCGGGAGCGCTACGAGCAGTACTTC. Encoded protein: CASSERERYEQYF.

This clonotype was picked up many times. The chain carries TRBV4-2 and TRBJ1-5; D ambiguous. The length of the CDR3 is 13 residues. With 0 bases removed from V and 1 base from J, the gap between germline ends came to 1 base. Germline assignment: CDR1 LGHNA and CDR2 YNFKEQ. The CDR3 bases are TGTGCCAGCAGCCAAGAGAGCAATCAGCCCCAGCATTTT. Translated, it gives CASSQESNQPQHF.

The sample holds one count of this clonotype. This rearrangement joins TRBV11-3 to TRBJ1-1; D is ambiguous. Trimming removed 6 bases at V and 1 base at J, with 15 bases between. Germline-derived CDR1 and CDR2 are SGHNT and YENEEA. CDR3 length equals 15 residues. The CDR3 DNA follows: TGTGCCAGCAGGAACATCGGTGGGAGGAACACTGAAGCTTTCTTT. This sequence encodes CASRNIGGRNTEAFF.

This clonotype was observed many times. The chain couples TRBV5-1 to TRBJ2-5; D possibly corresponds to TRBD1 (5 bases). Germline CDR1 SGHRS, CDR2 YFSETQ. The CDR3 is 14 amino acids. Trimming stripped 2 bases from V and 2 bases from J, with 10 bases between. CDR3 sequence: CASSFGQGQETQYF. The CDR3 nucleotides read TGCGCCAGCAGCTTCGGGCAGGGACAAGAGACCCAGTACTTC.

This clonotype was observed at least ten times. The chain couples TRBV29-1 to TRBJ2-5; 13 nucleotides agree with TRBD2. This CDR3 region has 15 residues. Germline V gene sequence: CDR1 SQVTM, CDR2 ANQGSEA. V lost 5 bases, J lost 5 bases, and 8 bases stayed unmatched. The CDR3 is CSVTSGRALEETQYF. The CDR3 DNA reads TGCAGCGTTACTAGCGGGAGGGCCTTGGAGGAGACCCAGTACTTC.

This clonotype appeared many times. This rearrangement joins TRBV12-3 or TRBV12-4 to TRBJ1-2, with D tentatively TRBD1 (6 bases). This CDR3 region has 13 residues. V was cut by 5 bases and J by 2 bases, with 9 bases left in between. Here the CDR3 DNA reads TGTGCCAGCAGTCCCGACAGGAACTATGGCTACACCTTC. It codes for CASSPDRNYGYTF.

The chain links TRBV14 to TRBJ2-7, with 8 bases matching TRBD2. The germline V gene encodes CDR1 SGHDN and CDR2 FVKESK. This CDR3 region has 14 residues. V lost 7 bases, J lost 1 base, and 6 bases stayed unmatched. The CDR3 spells CASTYGGGSYEQYF. CDR3 coding DNA: TGTGCCAGCACTTACGGCGGGGGGTCCTACGAGCAGTACTTC.

A few counts support this clonotype. The rearrangement uses TRBV19 and TRBJ1-5, with TRBD1 matching over 7 bases. CDR1 is LNHDA, CDR2 SQIVND, per germline (reference sequence). This CDR3 is built from 13 residues. V lost 7 bases and J lost 6; bases outside the gene matches: 6. CDR3 region: CASTIGGFQPQHF. The CDR3 DNA follows: TGTGCCAGTACCATAGGGGGCTTTCAGCCCCAGCATTTT.

There are a few counts of this clonotype. V usage is TRBV7-9 and J usage is TRBJ1-2, with D uncertain. V lost 7 bases to trimming and J lost 3 bases, with 18 bases between them. Germline CDR1 and CDR2: SEHNR and FQNEAQ (reference sequence). There are 15 residues in the CDR3. CDR3 sequence reads: CASTLPPNSDYGYTF. The CDR3 DNA sequence: TGTGCCAGCACCCTCCCCCCGAACTCCGACTATGGCTACACCTTC.